The 24 T cell receptor beta chains listed next were all sequenced from one sample in a study of cytomegalovirus exposure and HLA in healthy donors. In the PCR, 60 Vbeta and 13 Jbeta primers were used. Assay: immunoSEQ multiplex PCR; the TCRdb copy retains only in-frame clones and omits some. The sample lists 150,000 to 250,000 clones; roughly four fifths were seen once. Sequences were obtained from PBMCs. These TCRs come from a young man in good health and CMV-seronegative.

The chain has TRBV28 and TRBJ1-5; 7 bases fit TRBD1. Trimming cost V 5 bases and J 1 base; bases outside gene matches: 8. This CDR3 is 16 amino acids long. Per the germline V gene, CDR1 is MDHEN and CDR2 is SYDVKM. CDR3: CASSLQTGYSNQPQHF. CDR3 DNA sequence: TGTGCCAGCAGTCTACAGACAGGGTACAGCAATCAGCCCCAGCATTTT.

The gene calls are TRBV29-1 and TRBJ1-2, with 8 bases fitting TRBD1. The CDR3 spans 14 residues. Germline CDR1 and CDR2: SQVTM and ANQGSEA. The V segment lost 2 bases and the J segment 6 bases; nucleotides outside the gene matches: 8. CDR3 residues: CSVERGQGDDGYTF. The CDR3 bases are TGCAGCGTTGAAAGAGGACAGGGAGACGATGGCTACACCTTC.

This clone appeared once. The chain recombines TRBV7-3 with TRBJ2-1, with TRBD2 matching 11 bases. The V gene's germline CDR1 is SGHTA and CDR2 FQGTGA. CDR3 size: 15 residues. Trimming removed 4 bases from V and 2 bases from J; junction bases left unmatched: 1. The CDR3, as DNA: TGTGCCAGCAGCTCGGGACTAGCGGCCTACAATGAGCAGTTCTTC. Encoded protein: CASSSGLAAYNEQFF. Supplemented by reference TRBV7-3 and TRBJ2-1, the full variable domain reads GAGVSQTPSNKVTEKGKYVELRCDPISGHTALYWYRQSLGQGPEFLIYFQGTGAADDSGLPNDRFFAVRPEGSVSTLKIQRTERGDSAVYLCASSSGLAAYNEQFFGPGTRLTVL.

This chain connects TRBV10-1 to TRBJ2-4; D may be TRBD1 (5 bases). V was clipped by 4 bases and J by 8 bases, with 12 bases between them. The CDR3 consists of 13 residues. Germline V gives CDR1 WNHNN, CDR2 SYGVQD (reference sequence). The CDR3 sequence is CASSASGIDIQYF. As DNA, the CDR3 is TGCGCCAGCAGTGCCTCAGGGATAGACATTCAGTACTTC.

The chain is built from TRBV28 and TRBJ2-7, with a weak D call TRBD1 (6 bases). The CDR3 contains 17 residues. V lost 5 bases and J 2 bases, leaving 22 bases between the germline ends. Looked up from germline, CDR1 is MDHEN and CDR2 is SYDVKM. The CDR3 coding sequence is TGTGCCAGCAGTCCTCGTTATCTGGGGGCCGCAGCCTACGAGCAGTACTTC. Its translation: CASSPRYLGAAAYEQYF.

The rearrangement uses TRBV18 and TRBJ1-5; 7 bases are a match to TRBD1. This CDR3 is 15 amino acids long. CDR1 KGHSH and CDR2 LQKENI come from the germline V gene. With V trimmed by 5 bases and J by 0 bases, 4 bases remained unmatched. The CDR3 DNA follows: TGTGCCAGCTCAACCGGGACAGATAGCAATCAGCCCCAGCATTTT. This encodes CASSTGTDSNQPQHF.

The chain is built from TRBV29-1 and TRBJ2-1; 8 bases fit TRBD2. The CDR3 consists of 11 residues. V shed 6 bases, J shed 6 bases, and the junction held 1 base outside the gene matches. Germline V gene sequence: CDR1 SQVTM, CDR2 ANQGSEA. The CDR3 nucleotides read TGCAGCGTAACTAGCGGCAATGAGCAGTTCTTC. It is translated as CSVTSGNEQFF.

This clone was counted a few times. This chain uses TRBV6-1 with TRBJ1-2; the match to TRBD1 covers 8 bases. Germline CDR1 reads MNHNS; CDR2 reads SASEGT. The CDR3 length is 15 residues. The V segment lost 8 bases and the J segment 2 bases; nucleotides outside the gene matches: 10. This CDR3 is CASHRGLAYNYGYTF. The CDR3 nucleotides read TGTGCCAGCCACAGGGGGTTGGCCTACAACTATGGCTACACCTTC.

This sequence joins TRBV27 and TRBJ2-7; D possibly corresponds to TRBD2 (6 bases). Trimming shortened V by 2 bases and J by 2 bases, and 19 bases separated the two germline ends. From germline, CDR1 is MNHEY and CDR2 SMNVEV (reference sequence). The CDR3 contains 17 residues. CDR3 coding DNA: TGTGCCAGCAGTTTAAGGGCCGGGGCTAGCGAGACCTACGAGCAGTACTTC. Protein: CASSLRAGASETYEQYF.

V and J are TRBV4-1 and TRBJ2-5; 7 bases fit TRBD1. Per the germline V gene, CDR1 is MGHRA and CDR2 is YSYEKL. J gave up 2 bases and V 10 bases, and 7 bases lay outside the gene matches. The CDR3 extends over 13 amino acids. The DNA of the CDR3 is TGCGCCAAATCGACAGGGAGACAAGAGACCCAGTACTTC. The encoded protein is CAKSTGRQETQYF.

This chain joins TRBV19 and TRBJ2-5, with TRBD1 matching over 8 bases. The ends lost 1 base at V and 5 bases at J; junction bases unmatched: 6. There are 15 residues in the CDR3. Germline V gene lookup returns CDR1 LNHDA and CDR2 SQIVND (reference sequence). The CDR3 DNA sequence: TGTGCCAGTAGTATAGGGGCAGGGGGCTCGGAGACCCAGTACTTC. Amino acid sequence: CASSIGAGGSETQYF.

This clone was seen just once. The chain links TRBV5-6 to TRBJ1-1; no clear D. The V end lost 2 bases, the J end lost 0 bases, and 8 bases lay between the germline ends. Germline CDR1 and CDR2: SGHDT and YYEEEE. The CDR3 has 14 amino acids. CDR3 in DNA: TGTGCCAGCAGCTTCGCGAATTTGAACACTGAAGCTTTCTTT. This codes for CASSFANLNTEAFF.

In DNA, the CDR3 is TGTGCCAGCAGCCCGCCCTGGACAGGGGGTAACTATGGCTACACCTTC. As protein: CASSPPWTGGNYGYTF. The J gene is TRBJ1-2, the V gene TRBV7-9; 10 positions agree with TRBD1. The CDR3 has 16 residues. CDR1 SEHNR and CDR2 FQNEAQ come from the germline V gene (reference sequence). V lost 5 bases to trimming and J lost 1 base; unmatched junction nucleotides: 7.

In DNA form, the CDR3 reads TGTGCCAGCCACACGGGGGTCACTGAAGCTTTCTTT. This sequence encodes CASHTGVTEAFF. The rearrangement joins TRBV6-5 to TRBJ1-1, with D perhaps matching TRBD1 (5 bases). Trimming removed 8 bases at V and 4 bases at J, with 11 bases between. The CDR3 is 12 amino acids. Per the germline V gene, CDR1 is MNHEY and CDR2 is SVGAGI.

The gene calls are TRBV4-1 and TRBJ1-1; D perhaps matches TRBD1 (6 bases). Germline values: CDR1 MGHRA, CDR2 YSYEKL. V lost 0 bases to trimming and J lost 5 bases, with 13 bases between them. The CDR3 spans 15 residues. The CDR3 nucleotides are TGCGCCAGCAGCCAAGAAGGGGCAGGGGAGACTGAAGCTTTCTTT. Protein product: CASSQEGAGETEAFF.

V is TRBV6-5 and J is TRBJ1-5; TRBD1 matches at 8 bases. The germline V gene has CDR1 MNHEY and CDR2 SVGAGI. There are 15 residues in the CDR3. V gave up 3 bases and J gave up 4 bases; unmatched junction bases: 5. For the CDR3, the DNA is TGTGCCAGCAGTTATGGTCGACAGGGGAATCAGCCCCAGCATTTT. Translated, it gives CASSYGRQGNQPQHF.

This chain links TRBV11-3 with TRBJ2-2, with 13 bases fitting TRBD2. Trimming cost V 2 bases and J 6 bases; bases outside gene matches: 3. The CDR3 covers 16 residues. The germline CDR1 and CDR2 sequences are SGHNT and YENEEA. The DNA of the CDR3 is TGTGCCAGCAGCTTAATCACTAGCGGGGGGGCCGGGGAGCTGTTTTTT. This gives the protein CASSLITSGGAGELFF.

Only one count was recorded for this clone. The rearrangement joins TRBV18 to TRBJ2-1; the match to TRBD2 covers 9 bases. Trimming removed 1 base from V and 10 bases from J; junction bases left unmatched: 2. CDR3 length equals 13 residues. Germline V gene data show CDR1 as KGHSH and CDR2 as LQKENI. CDR3 DNA sequence: TGTGCCAGCTCACCACTAGCGGGAGCCGAGCAGTTCTTC. Translating gives CASSPLAGAEQFF.

In its sample, this clone was seen a few times. J is TRBJ2-6 and V is TRBV7-9; D not resolved. CDR3 length: 15 amino acids. Germline values: CDR1 SEHNR, CDR2 FQNEAQ (reference sequence). The V and J ends lost 2 bases and 1 base respectively, with 6 bases between them. In nucleotides, the CDR3 is TGTGCCAGCAGCTTATCCAGGTCTGGGGCCAACGTCCTGACTTTC. This encodes CASSLSRSGANVLTF.

This clone was picked up a small number of times. In DNA form, the CDR3 reads TGTGCCAGCAGCACCGGGACAGGGTGGTCTGGAGAGCAGTTCTTC. This gives the protein CASSTGTGWSGEQFF. The rearrangement links TRBV7-7 to TRBJ2-1, with TRBD1 matching 9 bases. The CDR3 spans 15 residues. Germline lookup yields CDR1 SSHAT and CDR2 FNYEAQ (reference sequence). V was pared by 5 bases and J by 10 bases, with 12 bases of the junction left unmatched.

The V gene is TRBV7-2, the J gene TRBJ1-1; no reliable D call. The germline V gene encodes CDR1 SGHTA and CDR2 FQGNSA. The CDR3 covers 13 residues. V lost 4 bases to trimming and J lost 1 base, with 7 bases between them. The CDR3 nucleotides are TGTGCCAGCAGCTCCCAGGAGAACACTGAAGCTTTCTTT. Its translation is CASSSQENTEAFF.

Only one count was recorded for this clone. The J gene is TRBJ2-7, the V gene TRBV11-2, with a tentative D call TRBD2 (6 bases). The V and J ends lost 3 bases and 3 bases respectively, with 6 bases between them. Germline V gene sequence: CDR1 SGHAT, CDR2 FQNNGV. This CDR3 region has 12 residues. CDR3 in amino acids: CASSFGGYEQYF. CDR3 DNA: TGTGCCAGCAGCTTCGGGGGCTACGAGCAGTACTTC. Based on the CDR3 plus reference TRBV11-2 and TRBJ2-7, the full variable domain is EAGVAQSPRYKIIEKRQSVAFWCNPISGHATLYWYQQILGQGPKLLIQFQNNGVVDDSQLPKDRFSAERLKGVDSTLKIQPAKLEDSAVYLCASSFGGYEQYFGPGTRLTVT.

J is TRBJ1-3 and V is TRBV6-4; 7 positions agree with TRBD1. Germline CDR1 is MRHNA and CDR2 is SNTAGT. The CDR3 contains 18 residues. V lost 7 bases, J lost 4 bases, and 19 bases stayed unmatched. CDR3 sequence reads: CASKPSPGQRRGGNTIYF. Written as DNA, the CDR3 is TGTGCCAGCAAGCCAAGTCCGGGACAGCGCAGAGGGGGAAACACCATATATTTT.

The rearrangement uses TRBV5-4 and TRBJ2-7; weak D call: TRBD1 (6 bases). Trimming left V 0 bases short and J 5 bases short, with 12 bases between. The CDR3 has 14 residues. Germline CDR1 SGHNT, CDR2 YYREEE (reference sequence). The chain's CDR3 is CASSLGGLYNEQYF. The CDR3 DNA reads TGTGCCAGCAGCTTGGGGGGGCTTTACAACGAGCAGTACTTC.